A single sample is the source of the 19 T cell receptor beta chains below, sequenced in a study of blood T cell repertoires in COVID-19. Libraries were prepared by immunoSEQ multiplex PCR; TCRdb keeps only in-frame clonotypes and omits some of them. The sample contains about 280,000 clones, nearly 90% of which appear only once. The sequenced sample was PBMCs or T cells enriched from blood (not recorded which). The receptors shown here come from a woman younger than 45 who had recovered from COVID-19.

The chain has TRBV19 and TRBJ1-2; the match to TRBD1 covers 8 bases. Germline assignment: CDR1 LNHDA and CDR2 SQIVND (reference sequence). This CDR3 spans 17 amino acids. J was trimmed by 2 bases and V by 3 bases; bases with no gene match: 11. Here the CDR3 DNA reads TGTGCCAGTAGTATCCTAAAGACAGGGGCTACGAACTATGGCTACACCTTC. It is translated as CASSILKTGATNYGYTF.

V and J are TRBV6-5 and TRBJ2-3, with D unresolved. This CDR3 region has 15 residues. Germline CDR1 and CDR2: MNHEY and SVGAGI. V was cut by 2 bases and J by 6 bases, with 15 bases left in between. The CDR3 is CASSYARLSRDTQYF. The CDR3 DNA sequence: TGTGCCAGCAGTTACGCCCGGCTATCGAGGGATACGCAGTATTTT.

The chain is built from TRBV20-1 and TRBJ1-5; 8 bases agree with TRBD1. This CDR3 has 17 amino acids. CDR1 is DFQATT and CDR2 is SNEGSKA in the germline V gene (reference sequence). With 5 bases clipped from V and 2 bases from J, the junction kept 14 bases outside the gene matches. In DNA form, the CDR3 reads TGCAGTGCTGGTGACATTATCAGGGGGCTCGGCAATCAGCCCCAGCATTTT. It translates to CSAGDIIRGLGNQPQHF.

This clone was observed once. This CDR3 is CASSPSKPVNYGYTF. CDR3 bases: TGCGCCAGCAGCCCCTCGAAACCGGTTAACTATGGCTACACCTTC. The chain links TRBV4-1 to TRBJ1-2; no reliable D call. This CDR3 contains 15 residues. The germline CDR1 and CDR2 sequences are MGHRA and YSYEKL. The ends were cut back, 4 bases at V and 1 base at J, with 13 bases in the middle.

The gene calls are TRBV7-2 and TRBJ2-3, with 8 bases identical to TRBD2. After removal of 5 bases from V and 0 bases from J, the junction contained 4 bases not matched to a gene. This CDR3 is built from 15 residues. From germline, CDR1 is SGHTA and CDR2 FQGNSA. The CDR3 bases are TGTGCCAGCAGCCCCCAGCGGGGGAGCACAGATACGCAGTATTTT. It yields the protein CASSPQRGSTDTQYF.

The chain joins TRBV6-5 to TRBJ1-2; D gene ambiguous. The germline V gene has CDR1 MNHEY and CDR2 SVGAGI. V dropped 7 bases and J dropped 2 bases, with 8 bases sitting between them. This CDR3 spans 12 amino acids. The CDR3, as DNA: TGTGCCAGCATGTTTATGAACTATGGCTACACCTTC. Its translation is CASMFMNYGYTF.

The chain uses TRBV28 and TRBJ1-3; 7 nucleotides align to TRBD1. Unmatched junction bases numbered 6, after V lost 7 bases and J lost 0 bases. The CDR3 covers 15 residues. Germline CDR1 reads MDHEN; CDR2 reads SYDVKM. The CDR3 DNA is TGTGCCAGCAAGGGACAGCGAAGCTCTGGAAACACCATATATTTT. The encoded protein is CASKGQRSSGNTIYF.

To note about this clone: At the DNA level, this CDR3 is encoded by other sequences in the same sample as well. The J gene is TRBJ1-2, the V gene TRBV6-5, with 8 bases fitting TRBD1. The germline V gene has CDR1 MNHEY and CDR2 SVGAGI. The CDR3 loop spans 13 amino acids. V trimming: 6 bases; J trimming: 4 bases; junction bases outside the gene matches: 4. CDR3 amino acids: CASSPGGGYGYTF. CDR3 DNA: TGTGCCAGCAGCCCAGGGGGCGGCTATGGCTACACCTTC.

The chain is built from TRBV6-5 and TRBJ1-1; D gene uncertain. V was cut by 6 bases and J by 0 bases, with 14 bases left in between. This CDR3 contains 15 residues. Looked up from germline, CDR1 is MNHEY and CDR2 is SVGAGI. The chain's CDR3 is CASSPGYELNTEAFF. DNA of the CDR3: TGTGCCAGCAGCCCCGGGTACGAGCTGAACACTGAAGCTTTCTTT.

The chain couples TRBV9 to TRBJ2-7, with D perhaps matching TRBD2 (6 bases). Between the trimmed V and J ends, which lost 0 bases and 5 bases, there was a span of 18 bases. This CDR3 has 16 amino acids. Per the germline V gene, CDR1 is SGDLS and CDR2 is YYNGEE. The chain's CDR3 is CASSVGGAILAHEQYF. The CDR3 DNA is TGTGCCAGCAGCGTAGGCGGGGCAATCCTTGCCCACGAGCAGTACTTC.

The chain carries TRBV11-3 and TRBJ2-1; 7 nucleotides match TRBD2. The CDR3 loop spans 15 amino acids. With 1 base clipped from V and 9 bases from J, the junction kept 9 bases outside the gene matches. In germline, CDR1 is SGHNT, CDR2 YENEEA. CDR3 sequence reads: CASSLGTGRGTEQFF. CDR3 sequence (DNA): TGTGCCAGCAGCTTAGGTACGGGGAGGGGTACTGAGCAGTTCTTC.

This clone was observed a single time. The rearrangement joins TRBV19 to TRBJ2-7; TRBD1 matches at 7 bases. Germline V CDR1 and CDR2: LNHDA, SQIVND (reference sequence). The CDR3 contains 14 residues. Germline trimming cut 3 bases from V and 7 bases from J; bases unmatched to any gene: 9. CDR3 sequence (DNA): TGTGCCAGTAGTATGGGACAGCAAGGGAGAGAGCAGTACTTC. This sequence encodes CASSMGQQGREQYF.

The chain recombines TRBV7-9 with TRBJ2-7; 8 bases are shared with TRBD1. The CDR3 extends over 13 amino acids. Germline V gene sequence: CDR1 SEHNR, CDR2 FQNEAQ (reference sequence). V trimming: 7 bases; J trimming: 7 bases; junction bases outside the gene matches: 9. In nucleotides, the CDR3 is TGTGCCAGCACCCCACAGGGGGTTCGGGAGCAGTACTTC. As protein: CASTPQGVREQYF.

This chain connects TRBV30 to TRBJ1-2; no reliable D call. Trimming removed 1 base at V and 9 bases at J, with 9 bases between. The CDR3 loop spans 11 amino acids. Per the germline V gene, CDR1 is GTSNPN and CDR2 is SVGIG (reference sequence). The chain's CDR3 is CAWSDGGSYTF. The CDR3 DNA reads as TGTGCCTGGAGTGACGGAGGGAGCTACACCTTC.

The rearrangement uses TRBV25-1 and TRBJ1-4; TRBD1 might be the D (6 bases). The germline V and J ends were trimmed by 1 base and 7 bases, with 13 bases remaining between them. Germline V lookup: CDR1 MGHDK, CDR2 SYGVNS. The CDR3 is made up of 15 amino acids. Written as DNA, the CDR3 is TGTGCCAGCAGTGAATCGGGGGGGCTAGGTGAAAAACTGTTTTTT. Translation gives CASSESGGLGEKLFF.

The chain combines TRBV20-1 with TRBJ1-2; no clear D. Germline values: CDR1 DFQATT, CDR2 SNEGSKA (reference sequence). The CDR3 extends over 14 amino acids. The V end lost 3 bases, the J end lost 3 bases, and 14 bases lay between the germline ends. CDR3 bases: TGCAGTGCTAGTTCCGGACTATGGGACTATGGCTACACCTTC. The encoded protein is CSASSGLWDYGYTF.

The DNA for the CDR3 is TGTGCCAGCAGCGTCGGCGGGAGCAGTCCCTACGAGCAGTACTTC. Protein product: CASSVGGSSPYEQYF. This chain links TRBV9 with TRBJ2-7, with TRBD2 matching over 7 bases. V dropped 2 bases and J dropped 2; count of bases not matched to a gene: 7. The CDR3 contains 15 residues. Germline V gene sequence: CDR1 SGDLS, CDR2 YYNGEE.

The chain combines TRBV5-1 with TRBJ2-3; D may be TRBD2 (6 bases). The CDR3 spans 13 residues. In germline, CDR1 is SGHRS, CDR2 YFSETQ. Between the trimmed V and J ends, which lost 4 bases and 1 base, there was a span of 7 bases. The DNA of the CDR3 is TGCGCCAGCAGCGCTAGCGGCACAGATACGCAGTATTTT. Amino acid sequence: CASSASGTDTQYF. The entire variable domain, with the rest obtained from reference TRBV5-1 and TRBJ2-3, is as follows: KAGVTQTPRYLIKTRGQQVTLSCSPISGHRSVSWYQQTPGQGLQFLFEYFSETQRNKGNFPGRFSGRQFSNSRSEMNVSTLELGDSALYLCASSASGTDTQYFGPGTRLTVL.

The chain employs TRBV5-5 and TRBJ2-2, with D possibly TRBD1 on 5 matching bases. The CDR3 runs to 15 residues. Germline V gene sequence: CDR1 SGHKS, CDR2 YYEKEE (reference sequence). V was clipped by 4 bases and J by 4 bases, with 14 bases between them. CDR3 region: CASSITGRGTGELFF. The CDR3 nucleotides are TGTGCCAGCAGCATAACAGGACGTGGCACCGGGGAGCTGTTTTTT.